The clone carrying this T cell receptor beta chain was counted only a few times. This sample was included in a study of T-cell memory formation after mild COVID-19. A single record per CDR3 protein comes from TCRdb applying MiXCR to the 5' RACE reads. Among about 260,000 distinct CDR3 sequences, 16% were seen once, and the ten largest hold more than 20%. There are 15 residues in the CDR3. Between the trimmed V and J ends, which lost 1 base and 4 bases, there was a span of 12 bases. Per the germline V gene, CDR1 is LNHNV and CDR2 is YYDKDF (reference sequence). This sequence joins TRBV15 and TRBJ2-3; possibly TRBD1 for D (6 bases). The sample taken for sequencing was PBMCs or a T cell subset sorted from them (not recorded which). This sequence originates from a man aged 18-30 years who had mild COVID-19 (a few samples of this study predate the infection). Cell type and time point are not known. The CDR3 nucleotides are TGTGCCACCAGCAGAGTTACAGGGATCGCAGATACGCAGTATTTT. It specifies CATSRVTGIADTQYF.